Below, one T cell receptor (beta chain) is given with its context. Antigen unknown. In replicate PCRs of sorted subsets, roughly 190 ng DNA, approximately 28,000 T cell genomes, was used. The data were produced by immunoSEQ multiplex PCR, yet TCRdb's version contains in-frame clones alone and is incomplete. This table holds approximately 2,200,000 clones, 85% to 95% found once. The source of the sample is a study of shared clonotypes between healthy human individuals. For the study at large: There were three CD4 naive, three CD4 memory, two CD8 naive and one CD8 memory plates per donor. Study findings and constraints: Only blood was sampled, and tissue TCR repertoires likely differ from blood ones.

Germline V gene sequence: CDR1 SEHNR, CDR2 FQNEAQ (reference sequence). The CDR3 loop spans 13 amino acids. V was cut by 3 bases and J by 1 base, with 4 bases left in between. Naive CD8 cells were CD45RO-negative, positively selected for CCR7, excluding terminally differentiated effector memory CD45RA+ cells. Sample: naive CD8+ T cells from PBMCs. The chain is built from TRBV7-9 and TRBJ2-4; D remains ambiguous. This clonotype was obtained from a man between 18 and 29 years old in good health. Some clones in this sample may be carry-over from other donors' samples. The CDR3 reads CASSFGAKNIQYF. CDR3 sequence (DNA): TGTGCCAGCAGCTTTGGTGCCAAAAACATTCAGTACTTC.